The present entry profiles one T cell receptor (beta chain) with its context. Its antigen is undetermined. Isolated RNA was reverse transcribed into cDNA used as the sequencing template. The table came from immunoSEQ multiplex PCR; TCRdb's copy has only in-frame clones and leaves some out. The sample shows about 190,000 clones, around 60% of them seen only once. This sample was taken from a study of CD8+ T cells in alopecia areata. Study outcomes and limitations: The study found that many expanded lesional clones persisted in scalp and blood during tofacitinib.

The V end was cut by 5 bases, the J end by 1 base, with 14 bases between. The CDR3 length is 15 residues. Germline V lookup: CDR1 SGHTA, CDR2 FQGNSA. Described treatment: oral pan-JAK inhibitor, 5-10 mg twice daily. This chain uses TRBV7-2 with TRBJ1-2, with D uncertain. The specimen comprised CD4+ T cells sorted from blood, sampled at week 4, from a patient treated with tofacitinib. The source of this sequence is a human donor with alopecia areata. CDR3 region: CASSHSGGINYGYTF. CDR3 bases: TGTGCCAGCAGCCACAGTGGAGGTATTAACTATGGCTACACCTTC.